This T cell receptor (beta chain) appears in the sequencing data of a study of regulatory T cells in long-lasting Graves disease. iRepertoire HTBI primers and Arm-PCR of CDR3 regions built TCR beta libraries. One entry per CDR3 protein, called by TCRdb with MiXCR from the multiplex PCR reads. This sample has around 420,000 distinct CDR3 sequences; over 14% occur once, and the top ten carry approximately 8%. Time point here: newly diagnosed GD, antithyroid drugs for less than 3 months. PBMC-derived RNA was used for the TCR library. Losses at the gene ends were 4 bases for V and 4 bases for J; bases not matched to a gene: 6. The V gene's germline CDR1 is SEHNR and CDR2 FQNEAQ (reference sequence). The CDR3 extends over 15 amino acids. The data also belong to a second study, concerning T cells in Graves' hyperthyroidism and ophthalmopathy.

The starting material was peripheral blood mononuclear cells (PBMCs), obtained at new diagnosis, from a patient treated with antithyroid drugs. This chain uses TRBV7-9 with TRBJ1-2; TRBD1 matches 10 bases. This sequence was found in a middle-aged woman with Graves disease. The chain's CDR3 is CASSSATGGGYGYTF. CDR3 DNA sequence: TGTGCCAGCAGCTCAGCGACAGGGGGCGGCTATGGCTACACCTTC. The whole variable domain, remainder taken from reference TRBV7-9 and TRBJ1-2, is DTGVSQNPRHKITKRGQNVTFRCDPISEHNRLYWYRQTLGQGPEFLTYFQNEAQLEKSRLLSDRFSAERPKGSFSTLEIQRTEQGDSAMYLCASSSATGGGYGYTFGSGTRLTVV.